Sequencing of this T cell receptor (beta chain) was carried out in a study of shared clonotypes between healthy human individuals. This table comes from immunoSEQ multiplex PCR, and its TCRdb copy is limited to in-frame clones, with some not included. Of about 330,000 clones in the sample, roughly 70% are singletons; the top ten hold about 9.4%. Germline V gene sequence: CDR1 SGHRS, CDR2 YFSETQ. This CDR3 has 14 residues. Trimming shortened V by 0 bases and J by 6 bases, and 10 bases separated the two germline ends. The J gene is TRBJ2-1, the V gene TRBV5-1; D is ambiguous. The specimen was memory CD4+ T cells sorted from blood. The subset denotes: CD45RA-negative fraction. This TCR was sampled from a man aged 25 to 45 in good health. CDR3 DNA sequence: TGCGCCAGCAGCTTGGAGGGCGCCCGCAATGAGCAGTTCTTC. It encodes CASSLEGARNEQFF.